This T cell receptor beta chain came from a study of CD8 T cells in Susac syndrome. Findings of the study overall: The study acknowledged a relatively small number of individuals in its TCR sequencing and HLA analysis.

Trimming pared 3 bases from V and 2 bases from J, leaving 18 bases between. The CDR3 runs to 16 residues. The germline V gene has CDR1 GTSNPN and CDR2 SVGIG (reference sequence). As to this clonotype: Its antigen is not identified.

Reverse transcription of about 0.5 to 1 ug RNA used random hexamers. TCRdb independently ran MiXCR on the immunoSEQ multiplex PCR reads; one entry per CDR3 protein. This sample has around 190,000 distinct CDR3 sequences; 95% occur once, and the top ten carry about 0.094%. This sequence joins TRBV30 and TRBJ2-3; D is perhaps TRBD2 (6 bases). Sequencing was performed on CD4+ T cells from PBMCs. This receptor was taken from a human donor in good health. Here the CDR3 DNA reads TGTGCCTGGAGCTTAAAGGAGGGCCTTGTCACAGATACGCAGTATTTT. This gives the protein CAWSLKEGLVTDTQYF.